This TCR beta chain was captured by sequencing in a study of identical twins. Study outcomes and limitations: Part of the zero-insertion signal could reflect confounding by invariant MAIT and iNKT cells. Twin pairs had excess sharing that was weaker in beta out-of-frame sequences. Monozygotic twin pairs showed more out-of-frame TCR alpha sharing than models estimated.

Healthy Caucasians, and only they, were the donors. CDR1 and CDR2 from the germline V gene are MGHRA and YSYEKL. V shed 0 bases and J shed 6 bases, with 11 bases lying between them. This CDR3 is 14 amino acids long. This clonotype appeared a few times. Its antigen is as yet unknown. TCRdb passed the 5' RACE reads through MiXCR, listing each CDR3 protein once. The profile shows a few hundred thousand distinct CDR3 sequences, 18% of them singletons. The rearrangement links TRBV4-1 to TRBJ1-2, with no clear D. Sequencing was performed on naive T cells sorted from blood. This receptor was identified in a man aged 50-59 years in good health. The CDR3 bases are TGCGCCAGCAGCCAAGATCAGGTTTTTAATGGCTACACCTTC. Translation: CASSQDQVFNGYTF.